This TCR beta chain was sequenced during a study of blood T cell repertoires in COVID-19. The method was immunoSEQ multiplex PCR; TCRdb's version includes in-frame clones alone and lacks a portion of them. The table records approximately 400,000 clones, approximately 90% of them present only once. Individuals aged about 18 to 89 years were recruited from approximately 24 US areas. Donors were grouped by their self-reported clinical history. Trimming took 4 bases from V and 4 from J; bases not matched to a gene: 18. The CDR3 runs to 19 residues. The source of this sequence is a woman aged 18-29 years who had recovered from COVID-19. The sample consisted of PBMCs or T cells enriched from blood (not recorded which). The genes are TRBV5-3 and TRBJ2-2; 8 bases line up with TRBD1. TRBV5-3 is designated an ORF whose function remains uncertain. The CDR3 nucleotides are TGTGCCAGAAGCCGAAAATACCGGGACAGGTGGAGGGGCACCGGGGAGCTGTTTTTT. Translation: CARSRKYRDRWRGTGELFF.